The 4 T cell receptor beta chains in this list originate from one sample, sequenced in a study of cytomegalovirus exposure and HLA in healthy donors. The study ran its PCR with 60 Vbeta and 13 Jbeta primers. Only in-frame clones appear in the TCRdb table, and some are missing; sequencing was by immunoSEQ multiplex PCR. This sample has 150,000 or so clones, with about 80% found just once. The sequenced sample was PBMCs. These TCRs come from a man aged 25-45 years in good health and CMV-seronegative.

This rearrangement joins TRBV4-1 to TRBJ2-3, with 11 nucleotides matching TRBD2. With 6 bases clipped from V and 0 bases from J, the junction kept 8 bases outside the gene matches. Germline CDR1 reads MGHRA; CDR2 reads YSYEKL. The CDR3 loop spans 17 amino acids. The CDR3 sequence is CASSLFSGGASTDTQYF. The CDR3 DNA reads TGCGCCAGCAGTCTATTTAGCGGGGGGGCCAGCACAGATACGCAGTATTTT.

The chain couples TRBV5-1 to TRBJ1-6; the D gene is possibly TRBD1 (5 bases). The CDR3 loop spans 14 amino acids. Trimming removed 3 bases at V and 8 bases at J, with 12 bases between. Per germline, CDR1 SGHRS and CDR2 YFSETQ. CDR3: CASSSGLLDSPLHF. The CDR3 nucleotides read TGCGCCAGCAGCTCGGGACTTTTGGATTCACCCCTCCACTTT.

The gene calls are TRBV4-1 and TRBJ1-5; TRBD1 is a possible D gene (6 bases). Germline CDR1 MGHRA, CDR2 YSYEKL. The CDR3 has 16 amino acids. V lost 4 bases to trimming and J lost 7 bases, with 20 bases between them. CDR3 region: CASSPSPNRAGQPQHF. CDR3 bases: TGCGCCAGCAGCCCATCCCCCAACAGGGCAGGACAGCCCCAGCATTTT.

The chain uses TRBV7-8 and TRBJ2-7, with TRBD2 matching 11 bases. With 3 bases clipped from V and 3 bases from J, the junction kept 4 bases outside the gene matches. This CDR3 spans 15 amino acids. Germline lookup yields CDR1 SGHVS and CDR2 FQNEAQ. This chain's CDR3 is CASSFRSGRGYEQYF. The DNA of the CDR3 is TGTGCCAGCAGCTTCCGTAGCGGGAGGGGCTACGAGCAGTACTTC.